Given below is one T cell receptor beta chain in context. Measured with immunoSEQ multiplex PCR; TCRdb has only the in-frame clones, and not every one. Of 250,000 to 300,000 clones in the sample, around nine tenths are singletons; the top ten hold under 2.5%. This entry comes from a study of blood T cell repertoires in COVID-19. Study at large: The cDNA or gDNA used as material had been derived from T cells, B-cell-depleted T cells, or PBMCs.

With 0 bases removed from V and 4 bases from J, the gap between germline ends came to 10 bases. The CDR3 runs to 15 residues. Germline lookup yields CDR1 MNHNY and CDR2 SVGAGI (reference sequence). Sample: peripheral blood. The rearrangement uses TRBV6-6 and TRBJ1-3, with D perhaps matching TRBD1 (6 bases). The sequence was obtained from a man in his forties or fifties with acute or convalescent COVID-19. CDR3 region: CASSYSAGHGNTIYF. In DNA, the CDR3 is TGTGCCAGCAGTTACTCAGCGGGACACGGAAACACCATATATTTT.